This TCR beta chain was recovered during a study of blood T cell repertoires in COVID-19. J was trimmed by 4 bases and V by 1 base; bases with no gene match: 9. The length of the CDR3 is 16 residues. Per germline, CDR1 SGHAT and CDR2 FQNNGV. Sequenced by immunoSEQ multiplex PCR; TCRdb stores in-frame clones only, minus some. The table shows over 75,000 clones, with roughly nine tenths occurring only once. Sample: peripheral blood. The gene calls are TRBV11-2 and TRBJ2-7, with 8 positions matching TRBD2. The origin of this receptor is a woman aged 80 or older with active COVID-19. The CDR3 DNA follows: TGTGCCAGCAGCTTAGTTTTTCGGACTAGCCCTTACGAGCAGTACTTC. Protein product: CASSLVFRTSPYEQYF.